Listed below are T cell receptor beta chains from one sample, sequenced in a study of blood T cell repertoires in COVID-19. TCRdb keeps only in-frame clones here, not all; method: immunoSEQ multiplex PCR. The table has 150,000 to 200,000 clones, around 83% seen once. Sequencing was performed on peripheral blood. Every receptor here comes from a woman aged 25 to 39 with active or convalescent COVID-19. The CDR3 runs from the conserved cysteine through the conserved F or W.

j_call: TRBJ1-1; v_call: TRBV6-5; cdr3_aa: CASSLDRGVTEAFF
j_call: TRBJ2-2; v_call: TRBV14; cdr3_aa: CASSPWGGGQRTGELFF
j_call: TRBJ1-5; v_call: TRBV27; cdr3_aa: CASSLSTGGKNQPQHF
j_call: TRBJ2-2; v_call: TRBV27; cdr3_aa: CASSLEGAGELFF
j_call: TRBJ2-7; v_call: TRBV15; cdr3_aa: CATSRGGIPGLAGGVSYEQYF
j_call: TRBJ2-1; v_call: TRBV19; cdr3_aa: CASTMSLAGEGYNEQFF
j_call: TRBJ1-6; v_call: TRBV7-9; cdr3_aa: CASSGGGDGSPLHF
j_call: TRBJ2-5; v_call: TRBV13; cdr3_aa: CASSSRDREETQYF
j_call: TRBJ2-1; v_call: TRBV3-1/TRBV3-2; cdr3_aa: CASSLRVPYNEQFF
j_call: TRBJ2-7; v_call: TRBV15; cdr3_aa: CATSRDRGLAGAWEQYF
j_call: TRBJ1-5; v_call: TRBV6-6; cdr3_aa: CASSYRGRMGQPQHF
j_call: TRBJ2-5; v_call: TRBV3-1/TRBV3-2; cdr3_aa: CASSQSTHFYF
j_call: TRBJ1-2; v_call: TRBV5-4; cdr3_aa: CASRDGDRGHLGYTF
j_call: TRBJ1-1; v_call: TRBV4-2; cdr3_aa: CASSQARGVGDTEAFF
j_call: TRBJ2-7; v_call: TRBV5-5; cdr3_aa: CASSYDPAAYEQYF
j_call: TRBJ2-3; v_call: TRBV15; cdr3_aa: CATSREARGATDTQYF
j_call: TRBJ1-4; v_call: TRBV18; cdr3_aa: CASSPSGITEKLFF
j_call: TRBJ2-7; v_call: TRBV11-3; cdr3_aa: CASSITGVSEQYF
j_call: TRBJ1-2; v_call: TRBV7-9; cdr3_aa: CASSLGGDVSGYTF
j_call: TRBJ1-1; v_call: TRBV7-9; cdr3_aa: CASSEDREMNTEAFF
j_call: TRBJ1-1; v_call: TRBV5-1; cdr3_aa: CASSRRGPKGDTEAFF
j_call: TRBJ1-4; v_call: TRBV6-5; cdr3_aa: CASKGQFNEKLFF
j_call: TRBJ2-3; v_call: TRBV27; cdr3_aa: CATKGRPSTDTQYF
j_call: TRBJ1-1; v_call: TRBV12-5; cdr3_aa: CASGLGQGRITEAFF